This TCR beta chain is drawn from a study of regulatory T cells in long-lasting Graves disease. Noted time point: newly diagnosed GD, antithyroid drugs for less than 3 months. RNA extracted from PBMCs served as the sequencing template. Graves' disease diagnosis relied on American Thyroid Association guidelines. Combining iRepertoire HTBI primers with Arm-PCR of CDR3 regions, the authors built TCR beta libraries. MiXCR, applied by TCRdb to the multiplex PCR reads, yields one record per CDR3 protein. The data contain about 540,000 distinct CDR3 sequences, about 13% of them singletons. This clonotype was counted ten times or more. These data were also reused for a study on T cells in Graves' hyperthyroidism and ophthalmopathy. That work states: Stable hyperthyroidism: no ophthalmopathy progression over 18 months of follow-up.

The source was peripheral blood mononuclear cells (PBMCs), collected at new diagnosis, from a patient treated with antithyroid drugs. This clonotype was obtained from a man aged 25 to 40 with Graves disease.

CDR3 region: CASSPSGGGEQFF. In nucleotides, the CDR3 is TGTGCCAGCAGCCCCTCAGGGGGGGGTGAGCAGTTCTTC. V gene TRBV7-9 combines with J gene TRBJ2-1; D possibly uses TRBD1 or TRBD2 (7 bases each). V lost 5 bases to trimming and J lost 9 bases, with 14 bases between them. The CDR3 covers 13 residues. Per the germline V gene, CDR1 is SEHNR and CDR2 is FQNEAQ (reference sequence). Together with reference TRBV7-9 and TRBJ2-1, the CDR3 gives the full variable domain: DTGVSQNPRHKITKRGQNVTFRCDPISEHNRLYWYRQTLGQGPEFLTYFQNEAQLEKSRLLSDRFSAERPKGSFSTLEIQRTEQGDSAMYLCASSPSGGGEQFFGPGTRLTVL.